This T cell receptor beta chain was found in a study of T cell responses to AZD1222 COVID-19 vaccine. The CDR3 consists of 14 residues. V lost 7 bases to trimming and J lost 4 bases; unmatched junction nucleotides: 8. The germline V gene has CDR1 SEHNR and CDR2 FQNEAQ (reference sequence). Overall study findings and caveats: White British ancestry dominated among donors, who included more females, and clonal diversity was possibly underestimated.

Libraries were prepared by immunoSEQ multiplex PCR; TCRdb keeps only in-frame clonotypes and omits some of them. This table has some 120,000 clones, around nine tenths appearing once. To note about this clone: Its specificity is unknown.

The chain uses TRBV7-9 and TRBJ2-3; 7 nucleotides match TRBD1. The sequences come from peripheral blood, collected on day 0 of AZD1222 vaccination. The receptor's source is an adult in good health. The CDR3 DNA sequence: TGTGCCAGCAATCCTACAGGGGAATCAGATACGCAGTATTTT. It yields the protein CASNPTGESDTQYF.